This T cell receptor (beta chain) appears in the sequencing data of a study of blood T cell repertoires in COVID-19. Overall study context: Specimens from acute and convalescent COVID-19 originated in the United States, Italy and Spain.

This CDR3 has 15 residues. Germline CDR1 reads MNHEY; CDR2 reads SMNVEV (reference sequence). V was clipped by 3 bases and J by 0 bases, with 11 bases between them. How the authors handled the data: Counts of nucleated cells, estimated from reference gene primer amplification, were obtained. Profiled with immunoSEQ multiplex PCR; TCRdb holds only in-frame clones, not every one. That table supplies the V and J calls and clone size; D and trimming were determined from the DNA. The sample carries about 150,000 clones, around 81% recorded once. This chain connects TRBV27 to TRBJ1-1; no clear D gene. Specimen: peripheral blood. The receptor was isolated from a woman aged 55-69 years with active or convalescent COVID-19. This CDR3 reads CASSFTGMMNTEAFF. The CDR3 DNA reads TGTGCCAGCAGTTTTACGGGTATGATGAACACTGAAGCTTTCTTT.